This entry concerns a single T cell receptor (beta chain). Its antigen remains undetermined. Per-base quality was not reported, and no clone a single base away is much larger than it. This sample is drawn from a study of lymphopenia after photon versus proton radiotherapy (dated by TCRdb to about 2019). Background for the entire study: The study compared the immunological effects of photon versus proton radiation therapy in patients with gastrointestinal tumors who developed high-grade lymphopenia. The study aimed to characterize how the two radiation modalities differ in their impact on the immune system. A cohort of approximately 20 patients with gastrointestinal tumors who received either photon or proton therapy and subsequently developed lymphopenia was included. Paper-wide results and their limitations: The authors looked at the survival association only in patients who died, and they framed better survival with proton therapy as a possibility rather than a demonstrated result. Among patients across the cohort who died, overall survival time showed an inverse correlation with a larger post-nadir drop in TCR diversity. After the lymphocyte count nadir, oligoclonal expansion, especially of CD8+ Temra cells, was observed in photon-treated repertoires, and the drop in diversity was driven by this expansion. During treatment, patients who received photon therapy lost naive T cells and TCR diversity and gained effector/memory populations, whereas patients who received proton therapy remained relatively stable.

The method was the immunoSEQ multiplex PCR assay. Deep sequencing of rearranged TCR beta loci, alongside multiparametric flow cytometry, was used to profile T cell repertoires. Entries here come from immuneACCESS through TCRdb and include only in-frame sequences with V and J called. Some clones fail to appear in such tables; in the studies checked, an unresolved V gene covers under half of the shortfall, and the cause of the remainder is unknown. The sample has about 49,000 clones on record, approximately 82% of them singletons. Around 30% of the sample goes to the ten largest clones. The germline ends are 10 bases apart after V is trimmed by 0 bases and J by 0 bases. The CDR3 goes from the cysteine to the phenylalanine over 16 residues. The retained sequence is limited to the CDR3, 48 bases, with the frame set at the first base. CDR1 and CDR2, per the germline V gene, are SGDLS and YYNGEE.

The material was peripheral blood, obtained from a patient treated with photon-based radiotherapy. This TCR derives from a man in his fifties or sixties with gastric cancer. The chain is assembled from TRBV9 and TRBJ2-1, with no D gene named confidently. The CDR3 protein sequence reads: CASSVGAISSYNEQFF. The nucleotide sequence is TGTGCCAGCAGCGTAGGGGCGATTAGCTCCTACAATGAGCAGTTCTTC.